The sequence of this T cell receptor (beta chain) was determined in a study of vaccination and CD4 T cells after COVID-19. Sequenced with the Oncomine TCR Beta short-read assay was DNA taken from cultured CD4+ T cells. Each CDR3 protein gets one entry after TCRdb re-called the PCR reads with MiXCR. The sample includes some 7,000 distinct CDR3 sequences, over 45% of them seen just once. Treatment given: approximately nine-day PBMC culture with coronavirus spike peptide pools or control peptides (ViraFEST assay). Gathering of the CD4+ T cells, from the unexposed donor, took place before the COVID-19 pandemic (2011-2018). Of note for this clonotype: What it recognizes is unknown.

With V trimmed by 4 bases and J by 0 bases, 5 bases remained unmatched. In germline, CDR1 is MNHEY, CDR2 SMNVEV (reference sequence). The CDR3 runs 17 residues. This sequence joins TRBV27 and TRBJ2-2; 10 positions agree with TRBD2. The TCR comes from a human donor in good health. Material: CD4+ T cells from blood, cultured in vitro. The CDR3 nucleotides are TGTGCCAGCAGTTGGCCTAGCGGGGGAACGAACACCGGGGAGCTGTTTTTT. It encodes CASSWPSGGTNTGELFF.